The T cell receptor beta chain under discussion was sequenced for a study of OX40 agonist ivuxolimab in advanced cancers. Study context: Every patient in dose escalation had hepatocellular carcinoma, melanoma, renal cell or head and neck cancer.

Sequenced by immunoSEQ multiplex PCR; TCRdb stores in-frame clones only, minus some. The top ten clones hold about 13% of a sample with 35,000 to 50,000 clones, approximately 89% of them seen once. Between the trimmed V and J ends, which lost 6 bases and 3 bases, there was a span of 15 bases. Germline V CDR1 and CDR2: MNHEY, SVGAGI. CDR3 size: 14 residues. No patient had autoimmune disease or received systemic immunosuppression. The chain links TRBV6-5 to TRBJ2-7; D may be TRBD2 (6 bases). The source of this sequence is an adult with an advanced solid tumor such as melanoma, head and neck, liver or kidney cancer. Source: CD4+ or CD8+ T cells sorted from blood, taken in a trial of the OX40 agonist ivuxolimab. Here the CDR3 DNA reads TGTGCCAGCAGCGCGGGGCTAGTATTCTACGAGCAGTACTTC. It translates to CASSAGLVFYEQYF.